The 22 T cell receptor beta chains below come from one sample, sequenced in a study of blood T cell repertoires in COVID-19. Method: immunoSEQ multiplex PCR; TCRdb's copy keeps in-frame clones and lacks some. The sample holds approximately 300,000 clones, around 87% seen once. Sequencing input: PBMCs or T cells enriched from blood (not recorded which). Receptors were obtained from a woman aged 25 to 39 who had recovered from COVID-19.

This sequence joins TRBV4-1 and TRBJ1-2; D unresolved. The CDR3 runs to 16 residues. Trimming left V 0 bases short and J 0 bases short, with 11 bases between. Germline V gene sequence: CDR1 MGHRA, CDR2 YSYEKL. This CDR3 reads CASSQDSLGSNYGYTF. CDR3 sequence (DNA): TGCGCCAGCAGCCAAGATTCCCTCGGGTCTAACTATGGCTACACCTTC.

The DNA of the CDR3 is TGTGCCAGCAGTTCACTGGTCCCGGGCACTGAAGCTTTCTTT. It encodes CASSSLVPGTEAFF. The gene calls are TRBV27 and TRBJ1-1, with D unresolved. Germline CDR1 MNHEY, CDR2 SMNVEV (reference sequence). V shed 4 bases and J shed 4 bases, with 13 bases lying between them. The CDR3 length is 14 residues.

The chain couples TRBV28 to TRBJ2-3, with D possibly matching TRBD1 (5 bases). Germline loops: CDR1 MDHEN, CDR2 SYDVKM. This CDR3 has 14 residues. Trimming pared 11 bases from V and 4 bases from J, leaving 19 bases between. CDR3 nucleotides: TGTGCCGGGTCGTGGGCAGGGCGGCCAGATACGCAGTATTTT. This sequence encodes CAGSWAGRPDTQYF.

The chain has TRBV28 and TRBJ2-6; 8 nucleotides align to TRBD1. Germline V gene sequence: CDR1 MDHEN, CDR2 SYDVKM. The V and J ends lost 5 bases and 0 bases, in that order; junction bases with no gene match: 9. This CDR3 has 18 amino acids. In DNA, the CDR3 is TGTGCCAGCAGTCTACCGGGACAGGCGAGCTCTGGGGCCAACGTCCTGACTTTC. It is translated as CASSLPGQASSGANVLTF.

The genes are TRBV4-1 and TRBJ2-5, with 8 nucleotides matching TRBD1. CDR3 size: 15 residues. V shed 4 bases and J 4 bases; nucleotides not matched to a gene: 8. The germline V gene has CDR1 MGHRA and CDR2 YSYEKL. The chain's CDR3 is CASSPGAGGGETQYF. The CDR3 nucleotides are TGCGCCAGCAGCCCCGGGGCAGGGGGCGGAGAGACCCAGTACTTC.

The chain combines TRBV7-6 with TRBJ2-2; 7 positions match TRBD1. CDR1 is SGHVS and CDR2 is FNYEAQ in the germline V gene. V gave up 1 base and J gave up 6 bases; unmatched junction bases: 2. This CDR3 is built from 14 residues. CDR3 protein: CASSLVQGAGELFF. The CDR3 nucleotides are TGTGCCAGCAGCTTAGTCCAGGGGGCCGGGGAGCTGTTTTTT.

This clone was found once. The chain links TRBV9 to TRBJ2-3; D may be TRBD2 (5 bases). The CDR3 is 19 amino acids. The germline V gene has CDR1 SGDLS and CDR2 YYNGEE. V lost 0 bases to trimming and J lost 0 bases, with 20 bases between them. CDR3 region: CASSVDPSPRHTSTDTQYF. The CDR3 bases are TGTGCCAGCAGCGTAGATCCTAGCCCTCGTCATACTAGCACAGATACGCAGTATTTT.

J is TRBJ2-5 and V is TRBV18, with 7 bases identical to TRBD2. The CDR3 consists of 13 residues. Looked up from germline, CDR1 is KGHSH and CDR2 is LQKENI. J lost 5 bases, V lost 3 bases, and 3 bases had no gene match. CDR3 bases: TGTGCCAGCTCACCCGGGGAGGGTGAGACCCAGTACTTC. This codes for CASSPGEGETQYF.

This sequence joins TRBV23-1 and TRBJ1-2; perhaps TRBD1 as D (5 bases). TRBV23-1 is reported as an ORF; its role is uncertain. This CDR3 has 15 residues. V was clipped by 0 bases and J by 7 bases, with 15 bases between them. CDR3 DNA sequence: TGCGCCAGCAGTCAATCCTGGGGGGTAGTTCGTGGCTACACCTTC. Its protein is CASSQSWGVVRGYTF.

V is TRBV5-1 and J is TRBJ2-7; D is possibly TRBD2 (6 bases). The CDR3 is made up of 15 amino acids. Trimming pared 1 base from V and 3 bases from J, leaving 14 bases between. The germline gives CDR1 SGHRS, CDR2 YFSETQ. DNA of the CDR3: TGCGCCAGCAGCTTGTTGGCGGGGAACGACTACGAGCAGTACTTC. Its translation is CASSLLAGNDYEQYF.

The DNA of the CDR3 is TGTGCCAGCAGCCGACGGGACAGGCTGGCAGAGACCCAGTACTTC. As protein: CASSRRDRLAETQYF. The chain combines TRBV6-5 with TRBJ2-5; 8 bases align to TRBD1. V lost 6 bases to trimming and J lost 4 bases; unmatched junction nucleotides: 10. The germline V gene has CDR1 MNHEY and CDR2 SVGAGI. There are 15 residues in the CDR3.

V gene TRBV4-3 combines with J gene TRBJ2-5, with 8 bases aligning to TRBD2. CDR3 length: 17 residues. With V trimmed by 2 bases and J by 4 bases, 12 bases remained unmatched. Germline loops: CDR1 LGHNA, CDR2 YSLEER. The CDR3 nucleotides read TGCGCCAGCAGCCAATCGGTCGGGGGGGCCGGCGGAGAGACCCAGTACTTC. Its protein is CASSQSVGGAGGETQYF.

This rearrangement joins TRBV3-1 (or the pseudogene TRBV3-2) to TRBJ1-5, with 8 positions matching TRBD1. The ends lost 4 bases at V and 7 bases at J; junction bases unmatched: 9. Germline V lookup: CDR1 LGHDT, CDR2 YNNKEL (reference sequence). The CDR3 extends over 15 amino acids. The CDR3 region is CASSLSDRVGQPQHF. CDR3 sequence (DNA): TGTGCCAGCAGCCTTTCGGACAGGGTAGGACAGCCCCAGCATTTT.

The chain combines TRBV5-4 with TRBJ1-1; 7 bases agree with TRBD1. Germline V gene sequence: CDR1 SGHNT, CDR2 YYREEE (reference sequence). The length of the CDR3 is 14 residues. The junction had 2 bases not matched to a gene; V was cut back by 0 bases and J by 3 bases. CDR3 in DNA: TGTGCCAGCAGCTTGGGACAGGGCTACACTGAAGCTTTCTTT. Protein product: CASSLGQGYTEAFF.

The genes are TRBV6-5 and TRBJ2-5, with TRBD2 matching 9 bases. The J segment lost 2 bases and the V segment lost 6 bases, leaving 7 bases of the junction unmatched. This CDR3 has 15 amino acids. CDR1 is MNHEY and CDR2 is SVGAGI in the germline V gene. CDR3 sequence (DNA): TGTGCCAGCAGAGAGGCGGGGGGGCGGCAAGAGACCCAGTACTTC. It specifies CASREAGGRQETQYF.

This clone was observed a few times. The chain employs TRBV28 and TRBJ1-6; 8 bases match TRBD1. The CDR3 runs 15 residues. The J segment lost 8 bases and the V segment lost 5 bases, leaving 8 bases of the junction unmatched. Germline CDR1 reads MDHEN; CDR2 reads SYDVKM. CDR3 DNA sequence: TGTGCCAGCAGTCCGACAGGGGAGGTGGATTCACCCCTCCACTTT. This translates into CASSPTGEVDSPLHF.

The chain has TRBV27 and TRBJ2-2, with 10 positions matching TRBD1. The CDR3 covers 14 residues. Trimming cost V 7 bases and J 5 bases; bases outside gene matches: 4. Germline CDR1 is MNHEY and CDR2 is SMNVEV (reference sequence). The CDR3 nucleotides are TGTGCCAGCATGAGGACAGGGGGGACCGGGGAGCTGTTTTTT. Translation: CASMRTGGTGELFF.

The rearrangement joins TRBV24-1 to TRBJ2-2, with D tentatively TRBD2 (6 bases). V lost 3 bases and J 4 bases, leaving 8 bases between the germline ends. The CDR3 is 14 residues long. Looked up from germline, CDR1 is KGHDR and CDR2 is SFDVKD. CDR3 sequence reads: CATSDPTSTGELFF. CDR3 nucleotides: TGTGCCACCAGTGATCCGACTAGCACCGGGGAGCTGTTTTTT.

As DNA, the CDR3 is TGCAGCGTCCGCGGACAGGGAGATTTGGGGACTGAAGCTTTCTTT. Translating gives CSVRGQGDLGTEAFF. The V call is TRBV29-1, the J call TRBJ1-1; TRBD1 matches at 8 bases. In germline, CDR1 is SQVTM, CDR2 ANQGSEA. The length of the CDR3 is 15 residues. Unmatched junction bases numbered 14, after V lost 6 bases and J lost 5 bases.

CDR3 DNA sequence: TGTGCCACCAGTGATAATCGACAGGGTGCCTACGAGCAGTACTTC. This encodes CATSDNRQGAYEQYF. The V call is TRBV24-1, the J call TRBJ2-7; 7 nucleotides match TRBD1. J gave up 2 bases and V 3 bases, and 6 bases lay outside the gene matches. The CDR3 consists of 15 residues. Germline V gene lookup returns CDR1 KGHDR and CDR2 SFDVKD.

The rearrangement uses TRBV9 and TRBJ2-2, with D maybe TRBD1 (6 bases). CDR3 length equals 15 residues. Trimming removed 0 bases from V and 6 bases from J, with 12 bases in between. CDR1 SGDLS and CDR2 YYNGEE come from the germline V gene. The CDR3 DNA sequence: TGTGCCAGCAGCGTAGCAGGACAGTCGGCCGGGGAGCTGTTTTTT. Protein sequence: CASSVAGQSAGELFF.

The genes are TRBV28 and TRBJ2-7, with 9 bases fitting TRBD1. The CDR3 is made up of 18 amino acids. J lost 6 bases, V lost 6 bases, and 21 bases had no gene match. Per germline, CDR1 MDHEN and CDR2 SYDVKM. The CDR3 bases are TGTGCCAGCAGGGCCAACAGTCTCCTTGCCGAGGGACAGGGCGAGCAGTACTTC. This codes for CASRANSLLAEGQGEQYF.